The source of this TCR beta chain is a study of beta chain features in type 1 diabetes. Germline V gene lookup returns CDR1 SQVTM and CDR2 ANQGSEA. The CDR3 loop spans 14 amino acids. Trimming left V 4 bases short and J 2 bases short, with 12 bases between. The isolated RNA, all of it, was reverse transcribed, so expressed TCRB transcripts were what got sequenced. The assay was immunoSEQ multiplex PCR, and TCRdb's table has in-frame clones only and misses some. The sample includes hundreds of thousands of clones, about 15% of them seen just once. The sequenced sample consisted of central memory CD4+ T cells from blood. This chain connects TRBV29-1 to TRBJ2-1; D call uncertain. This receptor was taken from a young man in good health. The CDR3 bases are TGCAGCGTTGCCCCCCTGGGGACCTACAATGAGCAGTTCTTC. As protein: CSVAPLGTYNEQFF.